The text below deals with one T cell receptor (beta chain). The data were taken from a study of T-cell memory formation after mild COVID-19. TCRdb re-analysed the 5' RACE reads in MiXCR, keeping a single row per CDR3 protein. The sample shows 300,000 to 350,000 distinct CDR3 sequences, around 15% of them seen only once. V lost 4 bases, J lost 4 bases, and 12 bases lay in between. The CDR3 extends over 14 amino acids. Germline lookup yields CDR1 KGHDR and CDR2 SFDVKD. The rearrangement uses TRBV24-1 and TRBJ1-2; D gene uncertain. The TCR was taken from a man between 18 and 35 years old who had mild COVID-19 (a few samples of this study predate the infection). Cell type and time point are not known. Sequencing input: PBMCs or a T cell subset sorted from them (not recorded which). The CDR3 region has the DNA TGTGCCACCAGTGACGATTCGATGGGCTATGGCTACACCTTC. It yields the protein CATSDDSMGYGYTF.